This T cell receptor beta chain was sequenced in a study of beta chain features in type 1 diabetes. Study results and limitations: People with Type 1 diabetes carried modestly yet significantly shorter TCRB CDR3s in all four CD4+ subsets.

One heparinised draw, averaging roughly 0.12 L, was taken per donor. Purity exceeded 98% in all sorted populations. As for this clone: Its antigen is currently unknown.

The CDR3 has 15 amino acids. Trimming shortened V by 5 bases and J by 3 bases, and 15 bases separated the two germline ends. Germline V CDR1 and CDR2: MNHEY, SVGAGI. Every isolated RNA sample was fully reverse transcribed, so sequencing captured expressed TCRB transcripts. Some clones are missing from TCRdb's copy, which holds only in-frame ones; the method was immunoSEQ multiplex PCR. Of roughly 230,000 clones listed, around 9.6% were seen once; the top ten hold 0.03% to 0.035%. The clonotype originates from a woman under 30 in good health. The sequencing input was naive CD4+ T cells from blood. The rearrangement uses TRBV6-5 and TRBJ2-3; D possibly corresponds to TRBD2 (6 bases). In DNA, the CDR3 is TGTGCCAGCAGTCGGGCCGGGGGTTTAACAGATACGCAGTATTTT. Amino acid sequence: CASSRAGGLTDTQYF.